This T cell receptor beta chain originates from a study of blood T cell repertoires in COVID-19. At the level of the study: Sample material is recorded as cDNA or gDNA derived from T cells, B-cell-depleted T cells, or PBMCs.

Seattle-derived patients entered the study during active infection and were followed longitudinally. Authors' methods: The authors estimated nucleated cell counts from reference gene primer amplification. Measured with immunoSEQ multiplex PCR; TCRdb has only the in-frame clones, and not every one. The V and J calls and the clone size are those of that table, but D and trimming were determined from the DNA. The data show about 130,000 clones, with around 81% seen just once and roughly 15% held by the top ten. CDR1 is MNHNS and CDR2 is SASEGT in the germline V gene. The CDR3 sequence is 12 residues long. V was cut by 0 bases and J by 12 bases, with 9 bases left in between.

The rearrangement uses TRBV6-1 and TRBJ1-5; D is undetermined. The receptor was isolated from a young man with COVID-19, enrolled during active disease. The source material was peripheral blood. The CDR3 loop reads CASSEAWTFQHF. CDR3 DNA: TGTGCCAGCAGTGAAGCGTGGACTTTCCAGCATTTT.